Listed here are 8 T cell receptor beta chains from one sample, sequenced in a study of cytomegalovirus exposure and HLA in healthy donors. The protocol was immunoSEQ multiplex PCR, while the TCRdb copy is restricted to in-frame clones and leaves out a portion. The sample consists of some 98,000 clones, roughly 90% of them appearing once. Sequenced input: PBMCs. The origin of the receptors is a man in his late teens or twenties in good health and CMV-seropositive.

The genes are TRBV4-3 and TRBJ2-5; D might be TRBD1 (6 bases). Trimming cost V 4 bases and J 2 bases, with 8 bases left between them. The CDR3 runs 13 residues. CDR1 is LGHNA, CDR2 YSLEER, per germline. This CDR3 reads CASSPGTQETQYF. The CDR3 DNA follows: TGCGCCAGCAGCCCTGGGACACAAGAGACCCAGTACTTC.

Written as DNA, the CDR3 is TGTGCCAGCAGTTACTCGGGACAGGCGAACACTGAAGCTTTCTTT. This sequence encodes CASSYSGQANTEAFF. The J gene is TRBJ1-1, the V gene TRBV6-6, with 8 bases matching TRBD1. Germline assignment: CDR1 MNHNY and CDR2 SVGAGI (reference sequence). CDR3 size: 15 residues. V dropped 0 bases and J dropped 1; count of bases not matched to a gene: 1.

The chain uses TRBV19 and TRBJ2-2, with D possibly matching TRBD1 (6 bases). V shed 3 bases and J shed 1 base, with 12 bases lying between them. The CDR3 is made up of 16 amino acids. Germline V gene data show CDR1 as LNHDA and CDR2 as SQIVND (reference sequence). The CDR3 is CASSIPSTGNTGELFF. The DNA of the CDR3 is TGTGCCAGTAGTATCCCCTCGACAGGGAACACCGGGGAGCTGTTTTTT.

J is TRBJ2-7 and V is TRBV20-1; D gene ambiguous. Germline V lookup: CDR1 DFQATT, CDR2 SNEGSKA (reference sequence). V shed 3 bases and J shed 6 bases, with 9 bases lying between them. CDR3 length equals 11 residues. The CDR3 DNA follows: TGCAGTGCTAGTCAAATCGGCGAGCAGTACTTC. As protein: CSASQIGEQYF.

The V gene is TRBV7-9, the J gene TRBJ2-1, with D possibly TRBD2 on 5 matching bases. CDR1 SEHNR and CDR2 FQNEAQ come from the germline V gene (reference sequence). Deletions cut 3 bases from V and 4 bases from J, with 16 bases between. This CDR3 spans 16 amino acids. CDR3 DNA: TGTGCCAGCAGCTTCAACCGGGATCCCGTATACAATGAGCAGTTCTTC. Translating it yields CASSFNRDPVYNEQFF.

This chain uses TRBV14 with TRBJ2-3, with D possibly being TRBD2 (6 bases). There are 15 residues in the CDR3. Germline V gene data show CDR1 as SGHDN and CDR2 as FVKESK. The V gene lost 4 bases and the J gene lost 4 bases, with 15 bases spanning the gap. CDR3 region: CASSRGDFRADTQYF. The CDR3, as DNA: TGTGCCAGCAGCCGGGGGGACTTTCGGGCAGATACGCAGTATTTT.

This chain joins TRBV7-2 and TRBJ1-3, with 9 positions matching TRBD1. The CDR3 is 16 residues long. V lost 5 bases, J lost 9 bases, and 14 bases stayed unmatched. CDR1 is SGHTA, CDR2 FQGNSA, per germline. The CDR3: CASSPEQGAIYSTIYF. The DNA of the CDR3 is TGTGCCAGCAGCCCCGAACAGGGGGCCATTTATAGCACCATATATTTT.

This clone was found a few times. The chain carries TRBV5-1 and TRBJ1-5; D uncertain. Trimming left V 1 base short and J 0 bases short, with 8 bases between. CDR1 is SGHRS and CDR2 is YFSETQ in the germline V gene. CDR3 length: 15 residues. Here the CDR3 DNA reads TGCGCCAGCAGCTTGACGGGGAATAGCAATCAGCCCCAGCATTTT. Its translation: CASSLTGNSNQPQHF.